Following are 25 T cell receptor beta chains from one sample sequenced in a study of T cells in women clearing cervical HPV infection. Sequenced by immunoSEQ multiplex PCR; TCRdb stores in-frame clones only, minus some. The table for this sample gives about 32,000 clones. The sample taken for sequencing was blood buffy coat. Source of these receptors: a woman between 18 and 75 years old with a cervical HPV16 infection that either progressed to CIN3+ or cleared (not recorded which).

Worth noting for this clone: The CDR3 end falls 3 residues outside the read, so it is completed with the germline J gene. V gene TRBV7-2 combines with J gene TRBJ1-1; D call uncertain. This CDR3 comprises 15 residues. Per the germline V gene, CDR1 is SGHTA and CDR2 is FQGNSA. Trimming removed 5 bases at V and 4 bases at J, with 17 bases between. The sequenced part of the CDR3 DNA is TGTGCCAGCAGCCCTCTCGGGGTTGGAGGCACTGAA. It translates to CASSPLGVGGTE. The whole CDR3 reads CASSPLGVGGTEAFF.

As regards this clone: The sequence runs out 3 residues before the end of the CDR3; the remainder is reconstructed from the germline J gene. V usage is TRBV19 and J usage is TRBJ1-1; D gene unclear. The germline CDR1 and CDR2 sequences are LNHDA and SQIVND (reference sequence). The length of the CDR3 is 16 residues. V lost 7 bases to trimming and J lost 5 bases, with 23 bases between them. The CDR3 bases that were read are TGTGCCAGTACCAAGGGCGAATTGAGAACAAGGACTGAA. This gives the protein CASTKGELRTRTE. In full, the CDR3 is CASTKGELRTRTEAFF.

For this clone: The read is 3 residues too short to cover the CDR3 end, so that end is filled in from the germline J gene. The chain employs TRBV11-2 and TRBJ1-3; 8 bases align to TRBD1. Germline values: CDR1 SGHAT, CDR2 FQNNGV. This CDR3 is 15 amino acids long. The V gene end was trimmed by 3 bases and the J gene end by 4 bases; junction bases not matched to a gene: 5. The CDR3 bases that were read are TGTGCCAGCAGCTTTGCCAGGGGGCAAGGAAACACC. Translating it yields CASSFARGQGNT. The full CDR3 sequence reads CASSFARGQGNTIYF. The variable domain in full, with the rest retrieved from reference TRBV11-2 and TRBJ1-3, is EAGVAQSPRYKIIEKRQSVAFWCNPISGHATLYWYQQILGQGPKLLIQFQNNGVVDDSQLPKDRFSAERLKGVDSTLKIQPAKLEDSAVYLCASSFARGQGNTIYFGEGSWLTVV.

A remark on this clone: The read ends 3 residues early relative to the CDR3; the germline J gene fills the gap. The V call is TRBV5-1, the J call TRBJ2-5; D unresolved. V dropped 4 bases and J dropped 2 bases, with 9 bases sitting between them. The CDR3 has 13 amino acids. Looked up from germline, CDR1 is SGHRS and CDR2 is YFSETQ. The chain's CDR3 is CASSPSGQETQYF. Partial CDR3 DNA: TGCGCCAGCAGCCCTTCGGGTCAAGAGACC.

Note on this clone: An end of the junction does not agree with germline; a read error may underlie this. With the read ending 3 residues before the CDR3 end, the germline J gene is used to fill in that end. The chain recombines TRBV11-2 with TRBJ1-6, with a weak D call TRBD1 (6 bases). From germline, CDR1 is SGHAT and CDR2 FQNNGV. The CDR3 is 15 residues long. This chain's CDR3 is CASIPGGAYTSPLHF. The sequenced CDR3 bases are TGTGCCAGCATCCCCGGGGGGGCCTATACTTCACCC.

On this clone: The CDR3 end falls 3 residues outside the read, so it is completed with the germline J gene. The V gene is TRBV19, the J gene TRBJ2-7, with 12 bases fitting TRBD2. Germline V gene data show CDR1 as LNHDA and CDR2 as SQIVND (reference sequence). The ends lost 5 bases at V and 4 bases at J; junction bases unmatched: 0. The CDR3 contains 13 residues. CDR3 sequence reads: CASSGLAGYEQYF. The DNA read from the CDR3 is TGTGCCAGTAGTGGACTAGCGGGGTACGAG. Looking up the rest from reference TRBV19 and TRBJ2-7 gives the full variable domain: DGGITQSPKYLFRKEGQNVTLSCEQNLNHDAMYWYRQDPGQGLRLIYYSQIVNDFQKGDIAEGYSVSREKKESFPLTVTSAQKNPTAFYLCASSGLAGYEQYFGPGTRLTVT.

About this clone: The DNA ends 3 residues before the CDR3 does, and the rest of the CDR3 is filled in from the germline J gene. The genes are TRBV5-1 and TRBJ2-7; tentatively, D is TRBD2 (5 bases). Trimming took 1 base from V and 0 from J, leaving 11 bases between them. Germline CDR1 SGHRS, CDR2 YFSETQ. CDR3 size: 15 residues. The CDR3 sequence is CASSLSSYPSYEQYF. The sequenced CDR3 bases are TGCGCCAGCAGCTTGTCTAGCTACCCCTCCTACGAG.

Details on this clone: The read finishes 3 residues shy of the CDR3 end, and the germline J gene is used to complete it. The rearrangement uses TRBV5-1 and TRBJ2-3; possibly TRBD2 for D (5 bases). CDR1 is SGHRS, CDR2 YFSETQ, per germline. This CDR3 region has 15 residues. The sequenced part of the CDR3 DNA is TGCGCCAGCAGCGACGGGAACGGGGTCGCTCAGCCG. Encoded protein: CASSDGNGVAQP. The CDR3, in full, reads CASSDGNGVAQPQYF.

Concerning this clone: The sequenced fragment ends 3 residues before the CDR3 boundary, so the rest is inferred from the germline J gene. The chain has TRBV10-1 and TRBJ1-5; maybe TRBD1 (6 bases). With 6 bases removed from V and 8 bases from J, the gap between germline ends came to 17 bases. This CDR3 region has 14 residues. Germline lookup yields CDR1 WNHNN and CDR2 SYGVQD (reference sequence). The part of the CDR3 DNA that was read is TGCGCCAGCAGCGCGGGGGGGCTCGGAGAGCCC. Translated: CASSAGGLGEP. The whole CDR3 is CASSAGGLGEPQHF.

Notes on this clone: The CDR3 goes on 3 residues after the read ends, and that part is filled in from the germline J gene. The chain employs TRBV11-3 and TRBJ2-1; TRBD2 is a possible D gene (5 bases). The CDR3 contains 14 residues. V lost 8 bases and J lost 3, with 14 bases in between. Per the germline V gene, CDR1 is SGHNT and CDR2 is YENEEA. The CDR3 DNA, read in part, is TGTGCCAGCTCTACCCCCGGGGTCTACAATGAG. It is translated as CASSTPGVYNE. The entire CDR3 protein reads CASSTPGVYNEQFF.

CDR3 residues: CASSGTRQGGSPLHF. The part of the CDR3 DNA that was read is TGTGCCAGCAGTGGGACTCGACAGGGAGGATCACCC. This chain joins TRBV6-1 and TRBJ1-6; 7 bases map to TRBD1. The CDR3 extends 3 residues past the end of the read, so its final part is completed from the germline J gene. The germline CDR1 and CDR2 sequences are MNHNS and SASEGT. The V and J ends lost 4 bases and 10 bases, in that order; junction bases with no gene match: 10. The CDR3 is 15 residues long.

Comments on this clone: An end of the junction does not agree with germline; a read error may underlie this. The CDR3 end lies 3 residues beyond the end of the read and is filled in from the germline J gene. This CDR3 is also generated by other DNA sequences in the sample. The J gene is TRBJ1-3, the V gene TRBV30; 8 nucleotides match TRBD1. The CDR3 spans 15 residues. The germline V gene has CDR1 GTSNPN and CDR2 SVGIG (reference sequence). The CDR3 protein is CAWSGTGRSGNTIYF. Partial CDR3 DNA: TGTGCCTGGAGTGGGACAGGGCGCTCTGGAAACACA.

As to this clone: The read is 3 residues too short to cover the CDR3 end, so that end is filled in from the germline J gene. The chain links TRBV7-6 to TRBJ1-2; possible D gene TRBD1, 6 bases. Germline V CDR1 and CDR2: SGHVS, FNYEAQ. The CDR3 is 14 amino acids. CDR3 bases read: TGTGCCAGCAGCCCTGGACAGATCTCCTACGAC. It codes for CASSPGQISYD. The entire CDR3 sequence reads CASSPGQISYDYTF.

As regards this clone: The observed sequence ends 3 residues before the CDR3 terminus, with the missing tail filled in from the germline J gene. The chain uses TRBV5-6 and TRBJ2-3, with D perhaps given as TRBD1 or TRBD2 (8 bases each). This CDR3 has 15 amino acids. Per the germline V gene, CDR1 is SGHDT and CDR2 is YYEEEE. Trimming removed 2 bases at V and 8 bases at J, with 18 bases between. The CDR3 is CASSFNQGAGGTQYF. CDR3 bases read: TGTGCCAGCAGCTTCAACCAGGGGGCGGGAGGTACG.

A note on this clone: The read ends 3 residues early relative to the CDR3; the germline J gene fills the gap. The chain recombines TRBV11-3 with TRBJ2-3; no reliable D call. Germline V gene sequence: CDR1 SGHNT, CDR2 YENEEA. This CDR3 is 13 amino acids long. The CDR3 loop is CASSQEALAPQYF. CDR3 bases read: TGTGCCAGCAGCCAAGAGGCCTTAGCCCCG.

To note about this clone: Read coverage stops 3 residues before the CDR3 terminus; the germline J gene supplies the remainder. V usage is TRBV19 and J usage is TRBJ1-5, with 9 bases matching TRBD1. CDR1 is LNHDA, CDR2 SQIVND, per germline (reference sequence). The CDR3 is 16 residues long. V gave up 4 bases and J gave up 5 bases; unmatched junction bases: 9. CDR3 DNA (partial): TGTGCCAGTAGTACTCAGGACAGGGGTGGGGATCAGCCC. Translated: CASSTQDRGGDQP. The entire CDR3 is CASSTQDRGGDQPQHF.

Regarding this clone: The read comes to an end 3 residues before the CDR3 does, leaving the germline J gene to fill in the end. The chain employs TRBV30 and TRBJ1-4, with D perhaps matching TRBD1 (6 bases). The CDR3 extends over 13 amino acids. The germline CDR1 and CDR2 sequences are GTSNPN and SVGIG (reference sequence). The CDR3 is CAWSRDKNSPLFF. The DNA read from the CDR3 is TGTGCCTGGAGTAGGGACAAAAATTCACCA.

Note on this clone: Read data end 3 residues before the CDR3 end; the end is taken from the germline J gene. The rearrangement uses TRBV2 and TRBJ2-2; D might be TRBD1 (5 bases). This CDR3 region has 13 residues. Trimming stripped 3 bases from V and 5 bases from J, with 7 bases between. Per germline, CDR1 SNHLY and CDR2 FYNNEI. The CDR3 DNA, read in part, is TGTGCCAGCAGTGAGACAGCTACCGGGGAG. Translation: CASSETATGE. The whole CDR3 is CASSETATGELFF.

On this clone: The read gets to within 3 residues of the CDR3 end, and the germline J gene fills in the rest. This sequence joins TRBV20-1 and TRBJ2-3; 9 bases agree with TRBD1. The CDR3 length is 15 residues. Germline trimming cut 2 bases from V and 7 bases from J; bases unmatched to any gene: 10. Germline V gene lookup returns CDR1 DFQATT and CDR2 SNEGSKA (reference sequence). The DNA read from the CDR3 is TGCAGTGCTAGATCCCCGGGACAGGGTGTATATACG. Amino acids: CSARSPGQGVYT. The full CDR3 reads CSARSPGQGVYTQYF.

Regarding this clone: The CDR3 end is not reached by the read, which stops 3 residues before it; the germline J gene fills it in. The chain uses TRBV12-3 or TRBV12-4 and TRBJ1-5, with 12 bases aligning to TRBD1. The junction had 8 bases not matched to a gene; V was cut back by 7 bases and J by 1 base. This CDR3 contains 17 residues. CDR3 in amino acids: CASTPGTGGLSNQPQHF. The DNA read from the CDR3 is TGTGCCAGCACTCCCGGGACAGGGGGCTTAAGCAATCAGCCC.

To note about this clone: With the read ending 3 residues before the CDR3 end, the germline J gene is used to fill in that end. The chain joins TRBV14 to TRBJ2-2; D is unclear. Germline CDR1 reads SGHDN; CDR2 reads FVKESK. The CDR3 has 17 residues. CDR3 DNA (partial): TGTGCCAGCAGCCAATATTTCCCCCCCACCTATAATTCACCG. Amino acid sequence: CASSQYFPPTYNSP. The CDR3 in full is CASSQYFPPTYNSPLFF. Drawing the rest from reference TRBV14 and TRBJ2-2, the complete variable domain is EAGVTQFPSHSVIEKGQTVTLRCDPISGHDNLYWYRRVMGKEIKFLLHFVKESKQDESGMPNNRFLAERTGGTYSTLKVQPAELEDSGVYFCASSQYFPPTYNSPLFFGEGSRLTVL.

The sequenced CDR3 bases are TGTGCCAGCTCGCCAAAACAGGATTCACCG. Amino acid sequence: CASSPKQDSP. The complete CDR3 protein is CASSPKQDSPLFF. V usage is TRBV18 and J usage is TRBJ2-2; D perhaps matches TRBD1 (5 bases). The read terminates 3 residues before the CDR3 end, so the remaining end is supplied by the germline J gene. This CDR3 comprises 13 residues. The V gene's germline CDR1 is KGHSH and CDR2 LQKENI.

Remarks on this clone: The read falls 3 residues short of the CDR3 end, and the missing part is taken from the germline J gene. The rearrangement uses TRBV19 and TRBJ1-1; D is perhaps TRBD1 (5 bases). The CDR3 loop spans 15 amino acids. Germline-derived CDR1 and CDR2 are LNHDA and SQIVND (reference sequence). The CDR3 sequence is CATGTSGRWGETAFF. CDR3 DNA, as far as it was read: TGTGCCACCGGGACTAGCGGGAGGTGGGGAGAGACA.

Concerning this clone itself: The read terminates 3 residues before the CDR3 end, so the remaining end is supplied by the germline J gene. V and J are TRBV20-1 and TRBJ1-3, with 9 bases identical to TRBD1. From germline, CDR1 is DFQATT and CDR2 SNEGSKA (reference sequence). V gave up 5 bases and J gave up 0 bases; unmatched junction bases: 2. This CDR3 region has 14 residues. The CDR3 bases that were read are TGCAGTGCTCCGACAGGGGGCTCTGGAAACACC. Amino acid sequence: CSAPTGGSGNT. The whole CDR3 protein is CSAPTGGSGNTIYF.

Concerning this clone: From the germline J gene comes the end of the CDR3, since the read stops 3 residues before it. The V and J genes are TRBV14 and TRBJ1-1; 7 bases are shared with TRBD1. The germline V gene has CDR1 SGHDN and CDR2 FVKESK. The trim removed 4 bases at V and 1 base at J, leaving 9 bases unmatched. CDR3 length: 16 residues. The CDR3 sequence is CASSLSPGQSNTEAFF. The sequenced CDR3 bases are TGTGCCAGCAGCCTTAGTCCGGGACAGTCGAACACTGAA.